A selection of T cell receptor beta chains follows, all from one sample in a study of cytomegalovirus exposure and HLA in healthy donors. TCRdb's table, derived via immunoSEQ multiplex PCR, lists solely in-frame clones and lacks some. Found here are over 200,000 clones, roughly 85% of them singletons; the top ten hold around 5.6%. Sequencing was performed on PBMCs. Receptors were obtained from a woman younger than 35 in good health and CMV-seronegative. CDR3s include the opening cysteine and the closing phenylalanine or tryptophan. Fields, in order: D gene, V gene, clone size, J gene, CDR3 protein, CDR3 DNA. The D gene is left open where the match is weak. Some rows have no size entry. The others give once, few or many, or a class for an expanded clone.

-	TRBV9	-	TRBJ2-7	CASPKGGSSYEQYF	TGTGCCAGCCCAAAAGGAGGGAGCTCCTACGAGCAGTACTTC
-	TRBV18	few	TRBJ1-3	CASSPLGDAGNTIYF	TGTGCCAGCTCACCACTTGGAGATGCTGGAAACACCATATATTTT
-	TRBV7-2	-	TRBJ2-3	CASSRDSSTDTQYF	TGTGCCAGCAGCCGAGACAGCAGCACAGATACGCAGTATTTT
-	TRBV2	once	TRBJ2-2	CASSDKVDTGELFF	TGTGCCAGCAGTGACAAGGTAGACACCGGGGAGCTGTTTTTT
TRBD1	TRBV15	few	TRBJ1-2	CATSRVVSGGSYGYTF	TGTGCCACCAGCAGAGTGGTGTCAGGGGGTAGCTATGGCTACACCTTC
TRBD2	TRBV11-2	few	TRBJ2-3	CASSLVASGGRTDTQYF	TGTGCCAGCAGCTTAGTAGCTAGCGGGGGCCGCACAGATACGCAGTATTTT
-	TRBV27	-	TRBJ2-3	CASTPRRGANTDTQYF	TGTGCCAGCACCCCGCGGCGGGGAGCTAACACAGATACGCAGTATTTT
TRBD2	TRBV5-1	-	TRBJ2-3	CASSPGLARETDTQYF	TGCGCCAGCAGCCCGGGACTAGCGCGGGAGACAGATACGCAGTATTTT
-	TRBV2	-	TRBJ2-5	CASSEFGAQETQYF	TGTGCCAGCAGTGAATTTGGGGCCCAAGAGACCCAGTACTTC
TRBD1	TRBV2	-	TRBJ1-5	CASSKGQGGNQPQHF	TGTGCCAGCAGTAAAGGACAGGGAGGCAATCAGCCCCAGCATTTT
-	TRBV6-5	-	TRBJ2-7	CASSYGSAGAYEQYF	TGTGCCAGCAGTTACGGGAGCGCCGGAGCTTACGAGCAGTACTTC
-	TRBV4-1	-	TRBJ2-7	CASSQRQGPAHEQYF	TGCGCCAGCAGCCAAAGGCAGGGACCAGCCCACGAGCAGTACTTC
TRBD2	TRBV19	-	TRBJ2-3	CASMAGVVQYF	TGTGCCAGTATGGCGGGAGTGGTGCAGTATTTT
-	TRBV5-4	-	TRBJ1-2	CASSLSRLEGYTF	TGTGCCAGCAGCTTGAGTCGCTTGGAGGGCTACACCTTC
-	TRBV4-1	once	TRBJ2-2	CASSPRDGFTGELFF	TGCGCCAGCAGCCCCCGGGACGGATTCACCGGGGAGCTGTTTTTT
TRBD1	TRBV10-3	once	TRBJ1-2	CAISDKDRGRGGYTF	TGTGCCATCAGCGACAAGGACAGGGGGCGTGGGGGCTACACCTTC
TRBD1	TRBV28	-	TRBJ2-5	CASSFDRVQETQYF	TGTGCCAGCAGTTTTGACAGGGTCCAAGAGACCCAGTACTTC
TRBD2	TRBV2	-	TRBJ2-3	CAGNLAGGNTDTQYF	TGTGCCGGTAACTTAGCGGGAGGGAACACAGATACGCAGTATTTT
-	TRBV11-3	-	TRBJ2-7	CASSLRGKDYEQYF	TGTGCCAGCAGCTTAAGGGGGAAAGACTACGAGCAGTACTTC
TRBD1	TRBV2	once	TRBJ1-4	CASSGGTGAPNEKLFF	TGTGCCAGCAGTGGCGGGACAGGGGCCCCTAATGAAAAACTGTTTTTT
-	TRBV28	-	TRBJ2-2	CASMDNRRGGELFF	TGTGCCAGCATGGACAACCGAAGAGGCGGGGAGCTGTTTTTT
TRBD1	TRBV28	-	TRBJ1-5	CASRPRQGALPQHF	TGTGCCAGCAGACCTCGACAGGGGGCTTTGCCCCAGCATTTT
-	TRBV19	-	TRBJ2-6	CASSIGGSGANVLTF	TGTGCCAGTAGTATTGGGGGCTCTGGGGCCAACGTCCTGACTTTC
-	TRBV18	-	TRBJ1-1	CASSPPSMNTEAFF	TGTGCCAGCTCACCACCATCAATGAACACTGAAGCTTTCTTT
-	TRBV4-1	-	TRBJ1-3	CASSQGGISGNTIYF	TGCGCCAGCAGCCAAGGGGGTATCTCTGGAAACACCATATATTTT
-	TRBV28	few	TRBJ1-2	CASSPRFYGYTF	TGTGCCAGCAGCCCCCGTTTCTATGGCTACACCTTC
-	TRBV6-5	-	TRBJ2-2	CASSYGWVTGELFF	TGTGCCAGCAGTTACGGATGGGTAACCGGGGAGCTGTTTTTT
TRBD2	TRBV28	few	TRBJ2-2	CASGGLAERGGELFF	TGTGCCAGTGGCGGACTAGCGGAACGGGGCGGGGAGCTGTTTTTT
-	TRBV29-1	few	TRBJ2-7	CSVVQSTTEQYF	TGCAGCGTTGTGCAGAGTACTACGGAGCAGTACTTC
TRBD1	TRBV5-1	-	TRBJ1-1	CASSPGTALLTEAFF	TGCGCCAGCAGCCCGGGGACAGCCCTTTTGACTGAAGCTTTCTTT
-	TRBV5-6	-	TRBJ2-7	CASSLARAREQYF	TGTGCCAGCAGCTTGGCTCGGGCGCGAGAGCAGTACTTC
TRBD2	TRBV7-2	-	TRBJ2-7	CASSLVPAGVSYEQYF	TGTGCCAGCAGCTTAGTTCCAGCGGGAGTCTCCTACGAGCAGTACTTC
-	TRBV2	-	TRBJ1-1	CASSIQGTMNTEAFF	TGTGCCAGCAGTATACAGGGAACCATGAACACTGAAGCTTTCTTT
TRBD1	TRBV25-1	-	TRBJ2-7	CASSGQGNEQYF	TGTGCCAGCAGTGGACAGGGGAACGAGCAGTACTTC
TRBD1	TRBV7-8	-	TRBJ1-4	CASSSLRGSNEKLFF	TGTGCCAGCAGCTCCCTCAGGGGGTCAAATGAAAAACTGTTTTTT
TRBD1	TRBV18	few	TRBJ2-7	CASSLGQGATEQYF	TGTGCCAGCTCATTGGGACAGGGGGCTACCGAGCAGTACTTC
TRBD2	TRBV11-3	-	TRBJ2-3	CASSMGLAGVTDTQYF	TGTGCCAGCAGCATGGGACTAGCGGGAGTTACAGATACGCAGTATTTT